Sequencing of this TCR beta chain was carried out in a study of blood T cell repertoires in COVID-19. Overall study context: The United States, Italy and Spain were the sources of the acute and convalescent COVID-19 samples.

The table came from immunoSEQ multiplex PCR; TCRdb's copy has only in-frame clones and leaves some out. The table has over 60,000 clones, roughly four fifths seen once. The CDR3 covers 14 residues. The V gene lost 0 bases and the J gene lost 3 bases, with 8 bases spanning the gap. Germline loops: CDR1 GTSNPN, CDR2 SVGIG (reference sequence). The sample was peripheral blood. This sequence originates from a man in his sixties with COVID-19, enrolled during active disease. The V gene is TRBV30, the J gene TRBJ2-2; D is uncertain. The CDR3 spells CAWSVPEHTGELFF. The CDR3 coding sequence is TGTGCCTGGAGTGTACCGGAGCACACCGGGGAGCTGTTTTTT.